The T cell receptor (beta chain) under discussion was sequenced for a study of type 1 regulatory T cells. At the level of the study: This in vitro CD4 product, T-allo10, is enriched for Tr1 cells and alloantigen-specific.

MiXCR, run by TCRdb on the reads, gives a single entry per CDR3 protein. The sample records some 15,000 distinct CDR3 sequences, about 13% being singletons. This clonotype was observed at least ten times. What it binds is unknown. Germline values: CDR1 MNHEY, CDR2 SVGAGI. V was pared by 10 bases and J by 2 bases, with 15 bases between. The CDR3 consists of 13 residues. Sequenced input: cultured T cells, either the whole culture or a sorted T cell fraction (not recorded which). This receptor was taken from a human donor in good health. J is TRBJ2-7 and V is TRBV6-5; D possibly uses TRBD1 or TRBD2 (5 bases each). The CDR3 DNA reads TGTGCCACCCTAGGGACCGTGACCTACGAGCAGTACTTC. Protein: CATLGTVTYEQYF.